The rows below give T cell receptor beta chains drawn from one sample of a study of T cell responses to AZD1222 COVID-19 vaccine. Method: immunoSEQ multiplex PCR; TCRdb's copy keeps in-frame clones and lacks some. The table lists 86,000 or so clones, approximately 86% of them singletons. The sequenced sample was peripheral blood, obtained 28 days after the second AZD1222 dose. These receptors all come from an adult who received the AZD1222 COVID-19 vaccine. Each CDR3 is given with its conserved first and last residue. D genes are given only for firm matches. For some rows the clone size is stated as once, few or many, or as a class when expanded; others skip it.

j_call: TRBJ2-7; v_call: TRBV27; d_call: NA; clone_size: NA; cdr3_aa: CASRLTAGTSYEQYF; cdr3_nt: TGTGCCAGCAGGCTTACCGCCGGGACTTCCTACGAGCAGTACTTC
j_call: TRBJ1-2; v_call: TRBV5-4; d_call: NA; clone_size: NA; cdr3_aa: CASSSWQVTNYGYTF; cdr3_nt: TGTGCCAGCAGCTCCTGGCAGGTGACCAACTATGGCTACACCTTC
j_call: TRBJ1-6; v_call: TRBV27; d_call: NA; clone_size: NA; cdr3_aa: CASRLGGGNHSPLHF; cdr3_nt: TGTGCCAGCAGGCTCGGAGGGGGGAATCATTCACCCCTCCACTTT
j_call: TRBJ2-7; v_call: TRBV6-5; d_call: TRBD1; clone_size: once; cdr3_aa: CASSPPGTGSLEQYF; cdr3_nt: TGTGCCAGCAGCCCCCCCGGGACAGGGTCCCTCGAGCAGTACTTC
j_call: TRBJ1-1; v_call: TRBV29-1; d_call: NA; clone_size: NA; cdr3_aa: CSVELVGGANTEAFF; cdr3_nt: TGCAGCGTTGAATTGGTAGGGGGGGCCAACACTGAAGCTTTCTTT
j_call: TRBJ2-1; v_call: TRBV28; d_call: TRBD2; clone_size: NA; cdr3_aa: CASSPPGVAGGPYNEQFF; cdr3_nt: TGTGCCAGCAGTCCCCCGGGGGTAGCGGGAGGACCCTACAATGAGCAGTTCTTC
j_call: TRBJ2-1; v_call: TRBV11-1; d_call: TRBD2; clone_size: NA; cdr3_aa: CASSYWTSENYNEQFF; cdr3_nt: TGTGCCAGCAGCTATTGGACTAGCGAAAACTACAATGAGCAGTTCTTC
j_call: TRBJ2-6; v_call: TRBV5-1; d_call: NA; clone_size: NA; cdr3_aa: CASSLPSGANVLTF; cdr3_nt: TGCGCCAGCAGCTTGCCCTCTGGGGCCAACGTCCTGACTTTC
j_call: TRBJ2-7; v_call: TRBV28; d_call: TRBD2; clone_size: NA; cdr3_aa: CASSTSGGSSYEQYF; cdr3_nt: TGTGCCAGCAGCACCAGCGGGGGAAGCTCCTACGAGCAGTACTTC
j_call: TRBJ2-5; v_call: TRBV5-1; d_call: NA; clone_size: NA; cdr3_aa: CATKGGEETQYF; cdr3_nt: TGCGCCACCAAAGGGGGAGAAGAGACCCAGTACTTC
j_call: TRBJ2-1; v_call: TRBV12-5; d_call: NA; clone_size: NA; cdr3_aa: CASGGGQWYNEQFF; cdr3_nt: TGTGCTAGTGGGGGGGGCCAATGGTACAATGAGCAGTTCTTC
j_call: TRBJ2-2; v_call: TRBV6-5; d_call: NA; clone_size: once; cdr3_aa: CAERGAGELFF; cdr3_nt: TGTGCCGAAAGAGGAGCCGGGGAGCTGTTTTTT
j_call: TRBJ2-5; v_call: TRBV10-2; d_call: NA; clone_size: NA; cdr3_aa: CASGVGGETQYF; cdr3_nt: TGCGCCAGCGGGGTAGGTGGTGAGACCCAGTACTTC
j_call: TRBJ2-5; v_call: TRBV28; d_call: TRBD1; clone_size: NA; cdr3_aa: CASSSSGGGKETQYF; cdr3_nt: TGTGCCAGCAGTTCTTCAGGGGGCGGAAAAGAGACCCAGTACTTC
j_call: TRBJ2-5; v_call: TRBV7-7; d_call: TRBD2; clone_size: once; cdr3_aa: CASSLGWRGGQETQYF; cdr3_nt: TGTGCCAGCAGCTTAGGCTGGCGGGGGGGCCAAGAGACCCAGTACTTC
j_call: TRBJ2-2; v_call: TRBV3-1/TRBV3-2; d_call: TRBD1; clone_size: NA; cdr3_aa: CASSDTGGAGTGELFF; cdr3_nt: TGTGCCAGCAGCGATACAGGGGGCGCCGGGACCGGGGAGCTGTTTTTT
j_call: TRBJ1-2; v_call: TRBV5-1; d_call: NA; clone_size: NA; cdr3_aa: CASSSGPPGGYTF; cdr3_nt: TGCGCCAGCAGCTCGGGCCCTCCAGGCGGCTACACCTTC
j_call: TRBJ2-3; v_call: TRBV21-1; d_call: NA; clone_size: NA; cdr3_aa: CASSKVSGTDTQYF; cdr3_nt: TGTGCCAGCAGCAAAGTATCAGGCACAGATACGCAGTATTTT
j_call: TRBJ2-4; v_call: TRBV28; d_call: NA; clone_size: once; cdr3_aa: CASSLLDELAKNIQYF; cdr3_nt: TGTGCCAGCAGTTTATTAGACGAGTTGGCCAAAAACATTCAGTACTTC
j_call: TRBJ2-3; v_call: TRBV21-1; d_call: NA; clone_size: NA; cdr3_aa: CASSKVGQNTDTQYF; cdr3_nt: TGTGCCAGCAGCAAAGTGGGACAGAACACAGATACGCAGTATTTT
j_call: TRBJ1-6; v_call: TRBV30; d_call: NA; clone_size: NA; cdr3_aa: CAWSPIPGNSPLHF; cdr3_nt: TGTGCCTGGTCACCGATCCCCGGTAATTCACCCCTCCACTTT
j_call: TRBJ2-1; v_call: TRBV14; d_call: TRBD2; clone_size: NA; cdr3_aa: CASSQDGIAGQDSYNEQFF; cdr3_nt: TGTGCCAGCAGCCAAGATGGGATAGCGGGCCAAGACTCCTACAATGAGCAGTTCTTC
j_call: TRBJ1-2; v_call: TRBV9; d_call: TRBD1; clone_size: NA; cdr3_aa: CASSVQGQGNSYGYTF; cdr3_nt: TGTGCCAGCAGCGTACAAGGACAGGGGAATTCCTATGGCTACACCTTC
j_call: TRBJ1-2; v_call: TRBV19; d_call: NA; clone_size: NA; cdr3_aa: CASAHDTYGYTF; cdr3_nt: TGTGCCAGTGCCCATGACACCTATGGCTACACCTTC
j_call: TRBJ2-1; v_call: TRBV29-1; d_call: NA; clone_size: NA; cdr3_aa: CSVEDRQGRNEQFF; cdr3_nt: TGCAGCGTTGAAGATCGGCAGGGTAGAAATGAGCAGTTCTTC
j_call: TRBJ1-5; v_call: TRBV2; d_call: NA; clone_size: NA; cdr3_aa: CASSELGGVGQPQHF; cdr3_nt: TGTGCCAGCAGTGAACTCGGCGGGGTTGGTCAGCCCCAGCATTTT
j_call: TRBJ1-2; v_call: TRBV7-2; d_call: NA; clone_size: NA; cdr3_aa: CASSLSWGEGGYTF; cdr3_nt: TGTGCCAGCAGCTTGAGTTGGGGGGAAGGTGGCTACACCTTC
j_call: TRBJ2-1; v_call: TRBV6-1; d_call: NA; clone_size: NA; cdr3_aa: CASSEGGGANEQFF; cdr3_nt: TGTGCCAGCAGTGAAGGAGGGGGGGCCAATGAGCAGTTCTTC
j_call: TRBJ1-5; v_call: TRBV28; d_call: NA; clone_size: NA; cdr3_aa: CASRTSGNQPQHF; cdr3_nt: TGTGCCAGCAGGACGAGCGGGAATCAGCCCCAGCATTTT
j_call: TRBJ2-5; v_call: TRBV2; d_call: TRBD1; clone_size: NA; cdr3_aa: CASSGRTGGETQYF; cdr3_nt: TGTGCCAGCAGTGGTCGGACAGGGGGGGAGACCCAGTACTTC
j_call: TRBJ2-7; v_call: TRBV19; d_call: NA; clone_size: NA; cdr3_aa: CASSMGGQGSYEQYF; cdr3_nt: TGTGCCAGTAGTATGGGGGGGCAGGGGTCCTACGAGCAGTACTTC
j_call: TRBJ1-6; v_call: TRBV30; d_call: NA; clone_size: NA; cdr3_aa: CAWSPGNSPLHF; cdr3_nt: TGTGCCTGGAGCCCTGGTAATTCACCCCTCCACTTT
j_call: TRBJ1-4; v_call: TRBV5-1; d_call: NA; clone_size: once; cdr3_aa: CASSSEGPLRTNEKLFF; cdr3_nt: TGCGCCAGCAGCTCGGAAGGCCCCCTCAGGACTAATGAAAAACTGTTTTTT
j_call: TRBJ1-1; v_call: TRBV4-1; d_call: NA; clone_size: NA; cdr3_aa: CASSQDIYTEAFF; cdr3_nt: TGCGCCAGCAGCCAAGACATCTACACTGAAGCTTTCTTT
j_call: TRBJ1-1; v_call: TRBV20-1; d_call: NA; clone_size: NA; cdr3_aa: CSASIEAFF; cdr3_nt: TGCAGTGCCTCAATCGAGGCTTTCTTT
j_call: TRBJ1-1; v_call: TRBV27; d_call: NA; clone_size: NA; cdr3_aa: CASNPTLGGGTEAFF; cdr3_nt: TGTGCCAGCAACCCCACCCTCGGGGGGGGCACTGAAGCTTTCTTT
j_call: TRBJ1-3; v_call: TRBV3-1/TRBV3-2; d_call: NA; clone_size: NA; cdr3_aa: CASAGTTSGNTIYF; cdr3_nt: TGTGCCAGCGCCGGGACCACCTCTGGAAACACCATATATTTT
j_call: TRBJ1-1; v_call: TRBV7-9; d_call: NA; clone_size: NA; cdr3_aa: CASSLDIPGDTEAFF; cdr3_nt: TGTGCCAGCAGCTTAGACATTCCGGGGGACACTGAAGCTTTCTTT
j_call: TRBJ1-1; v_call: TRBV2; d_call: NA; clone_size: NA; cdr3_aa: CASSEDGYTEAFF; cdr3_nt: TGTGCCAGCAGTGAAGATGGGTACACTGAAGCTTTCTTT
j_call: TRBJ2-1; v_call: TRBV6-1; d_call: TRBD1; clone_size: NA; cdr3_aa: CASSERDRVYNEQFF; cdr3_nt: TGTGCCAGCAGTGAGCGGGACAGGGTCTACAATGAGCAGTTCTTC
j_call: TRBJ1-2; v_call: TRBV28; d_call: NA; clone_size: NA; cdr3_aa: CASSLASGSYGYTF; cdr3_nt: TGTGCCAGCAGTTTGGCCTCAGGGTCCTATGGCTACACCTTC
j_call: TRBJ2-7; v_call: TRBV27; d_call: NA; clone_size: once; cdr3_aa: CASSPPPGVPFYEQYF; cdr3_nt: TGTGCCAGCAGTCCGCCCCCGGGGGTCCCATTCTACGAGCAGTACTTC
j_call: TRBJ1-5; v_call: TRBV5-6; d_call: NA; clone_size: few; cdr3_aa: CASSFRAGNQPQHF; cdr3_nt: TGTGCCAGCAGCTTCCGGGCCGGCAATCAGCCCCAGCATTTT
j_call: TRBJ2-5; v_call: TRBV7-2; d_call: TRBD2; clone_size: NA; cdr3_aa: CASSLAGGTKTQYF; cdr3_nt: TGTGCCAGCAGTCTAGCGGGAGGGACTAAGACCCAGTACTTC
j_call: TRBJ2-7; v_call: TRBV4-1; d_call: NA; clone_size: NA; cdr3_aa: CASSPIVGPAAGVRNEQYF; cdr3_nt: TGCGCCAGCAGCCCCATTGTGGGACCGGCGGCTGGGGTAAGGAACGAGCAGTACTTC
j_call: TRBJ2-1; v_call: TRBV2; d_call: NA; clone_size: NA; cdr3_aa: CASSEYGLSSYNEQFF; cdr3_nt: TGTGCCAGCAGTGAATACGGCTTAAGCTCCTACAATGAGCAGTTCTTC
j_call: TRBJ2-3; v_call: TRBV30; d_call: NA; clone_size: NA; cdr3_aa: CAWSQRRADTQYF; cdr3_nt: TGTGCCTGGAGTCAGCGGAGGGCAGATACGCAGTATTTT
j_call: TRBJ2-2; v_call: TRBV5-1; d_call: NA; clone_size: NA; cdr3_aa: CASQTPSNTGELFF; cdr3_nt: TGCGCCAGCCAAACGCCCTCGAACACCGGGGAGCTGTTTTTT
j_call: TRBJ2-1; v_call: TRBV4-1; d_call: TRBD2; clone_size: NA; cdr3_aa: CASSQRTSGIYNEQFF; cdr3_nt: TGCGCCAGCAGCCAACGGACTAGCGGCATCTACAATGAGCAGTTCTTC
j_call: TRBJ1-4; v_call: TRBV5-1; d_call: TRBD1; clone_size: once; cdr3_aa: CASSLNRGGKNEKLFF; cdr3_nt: TGCGCCAGCAGCTTGAACAGGGGAGGAAAAAATGAAAAACTGTTTTTT
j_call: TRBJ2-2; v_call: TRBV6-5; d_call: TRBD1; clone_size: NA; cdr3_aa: CASRGTGTGELFF; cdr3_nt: TGTGCCAGCAGAGGGACAGGTACCGGGGAGCTGTTTTTT
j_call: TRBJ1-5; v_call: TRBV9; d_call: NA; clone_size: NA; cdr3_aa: CASSVGSGNQPQHF; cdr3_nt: TGTGCCAGCAGCGTAGGATCGGGCAATCAGCCCCAGCATTTT
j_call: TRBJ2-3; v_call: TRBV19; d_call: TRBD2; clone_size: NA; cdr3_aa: CASKLAGPSTDTQYF; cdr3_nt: TGTGCCAGCAAACTAGCGGGCCCTAGCACAGATACGCAGTATTTT